The sequence of this TCR beta chain was determined in a study of T-cell memory formation after mild COVID-19 (dated by TCRdb to about 2021). Describing the broader study: Most TCR sequence clusters were specific to one of the two donors. The cohort comprised two young, previously healthy adult volunteers, one female and one male. T-cell clones expanding and contracting after mild COVID-19 in two donors were tracked by longitudinal TCRalpha and TCRbeta repertoire sequencing. Findings and caveats that apply to the study as a whole: The second-wave clones that peaked on day 37 were not confirmed to be SARS-CoV-2 specific. Contracting CD4+ clones were found mainly in CM and EM memory subsets, while CD8+ clones were enriched in EMRA. Balanced CD4/CD8 phenotypes were observed for clones contracting from day 15 to 85, whereas a bias towards CD4+ was observed for a second wave of clones expanding from day 15 to 37. Only a couple of mild cases were covered by the study, and larger cohorts that include severe cases with pre-infection samples were considered necessary. Some responding clones were detected in pre-infection memory, which suggested that pre-existing cross-reactive memory T cells had joined the SARS-CoV-2 response.

The sequencer was an Illumina NovaSeq 6000. TCRalpha and TCRbeta cDNA libraries were constructed by 5'RACE with constant-segment primers, with sample barcodes and unique molecular identifiers being introduced. Trizol reagent was used to extract RNA from every sample. Library amplification was performed in two PCR steps, and a second sample barcode and Illumina TruSeq adapters were introduced in the second step. Sequencing of the libraries was done on an Illumina NovaSeq, producing 2 x 150 bp paired-end reads. On the study's bioinformatics: The reads were demultiplexed and collapsed into UMI-guided consensus sequences using migec v1.2.7. With mixcr v2.1.11, UMI consensuses were aligned to TRA and TRB V and J templates and assembled into clonotypes. A clonotype was counted as expanded or contracted only if both edgeR and NoisET called the change significant, with noise models trained on biological replicates. For edgeR calls, a false discovery rate-adjusted p below 0.01 and a log2 fold-change threshold of 1 were applied. As an exploratory analysis of dynamics, max-normalized trajectories of the 1000 most abundant clonotypes were examined by PCA with hierarchical clustering. Separately sequenced CD4+ and CD8+ repertoires were used to assign a CD4 or CD8 phenotype to each responding clone. TCRdb ran its own pipeline on the public reads, namely fastp trimming at Q25 and MiXCR clone calling, and kept in-frame beta chains. Each record represents a unique CDR3 protein, reported with the most common genes and DNA among its rows. It is TCRdb's table, rather than the study itself, that gives the V and J calls and clone size. The sample yields about 200,000 distinct CDR3 sequences; approximately 20% were counted once. Of the sample, 2.4% is held by the ten largest clones.

Worth noting for this clonotype: The specificity of this receptor is unknown. Base quality data are lacking; no much larger clone is found one base away.

From the cysteine up to the phenylalanine, the CDR3 has a length of 15 residues. The only DNA kept is the CDR3, 45 bases in frame from the first base. Germline trimming: 3 bases from V, 11 bases from J; junction bases outside gene matches: 13. CDR1 and CDR2 are drawn from the germline V gene (reference sequence): LGHDT, YNNKEL. Ficoll-Paque density gradient centrifugation was the method used to isolate PBMCs. The chain is assembled from TRBV3-1 and TRBJ1-1, with 9 bases aligning to TRBD1. Sequencing input: PBMCs or a T cell subset sorted from them (not recorded which). The source is an adult woman who had mild COVID-19 (a few samples of this study predate the infection). The sample titles of this study are shuffled in the database, so cell type and time point are left out; the donor was told from shared clones. The CDR3 loop reads CASSHLGTGRPEAFF. The nucleotide sequence reads as follows: TGTGCCAGCAGCCACCTAGGGACAGGGAGGCCCGAGGCTTTCTTT.